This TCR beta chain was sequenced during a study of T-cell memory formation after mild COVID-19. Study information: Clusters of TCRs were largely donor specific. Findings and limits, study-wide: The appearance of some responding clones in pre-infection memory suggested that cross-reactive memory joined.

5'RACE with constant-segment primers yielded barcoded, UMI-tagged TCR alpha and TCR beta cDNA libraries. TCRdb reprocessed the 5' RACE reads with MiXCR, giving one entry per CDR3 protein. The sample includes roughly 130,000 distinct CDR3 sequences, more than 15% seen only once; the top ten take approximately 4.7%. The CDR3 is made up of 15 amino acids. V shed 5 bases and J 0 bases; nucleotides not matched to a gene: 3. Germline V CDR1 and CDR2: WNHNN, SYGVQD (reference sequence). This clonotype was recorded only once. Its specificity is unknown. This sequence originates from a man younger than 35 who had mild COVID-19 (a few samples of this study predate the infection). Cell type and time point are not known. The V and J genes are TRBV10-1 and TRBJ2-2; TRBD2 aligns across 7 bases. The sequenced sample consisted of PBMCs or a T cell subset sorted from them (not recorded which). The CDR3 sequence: CASSPGGSNTGELFF. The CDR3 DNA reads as TGCGCCAGCAGTCCGGGAGGATCGAACACCGGGGAGCTGTTTTTT.